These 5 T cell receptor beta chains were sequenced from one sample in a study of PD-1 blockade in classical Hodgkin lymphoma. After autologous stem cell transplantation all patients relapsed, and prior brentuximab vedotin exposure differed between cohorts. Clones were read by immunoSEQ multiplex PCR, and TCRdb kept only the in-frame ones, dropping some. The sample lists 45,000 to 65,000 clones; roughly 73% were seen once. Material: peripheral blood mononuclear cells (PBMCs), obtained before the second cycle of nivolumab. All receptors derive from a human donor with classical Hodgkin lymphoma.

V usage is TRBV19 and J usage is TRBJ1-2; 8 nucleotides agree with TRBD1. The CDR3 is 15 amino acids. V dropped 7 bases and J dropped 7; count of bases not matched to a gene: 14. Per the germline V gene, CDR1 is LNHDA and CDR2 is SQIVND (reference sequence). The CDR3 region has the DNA TGTGCCAGTACGTCGTCGGGGCAGGGGGCGCTTGGCTACACCTTC. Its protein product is CASTSSGQGALGYTF.

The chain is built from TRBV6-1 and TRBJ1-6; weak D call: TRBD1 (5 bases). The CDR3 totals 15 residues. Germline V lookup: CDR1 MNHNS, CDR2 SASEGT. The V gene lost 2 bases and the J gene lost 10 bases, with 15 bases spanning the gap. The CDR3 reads CASSELREGRSPLHF. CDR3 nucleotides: TGTGCCAGCAGTGAATTGAGGGAGGGGAGGTCACCCCTCCACTTT.

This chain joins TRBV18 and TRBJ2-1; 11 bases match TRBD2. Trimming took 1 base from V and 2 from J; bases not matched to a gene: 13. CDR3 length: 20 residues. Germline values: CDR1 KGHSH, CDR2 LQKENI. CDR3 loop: CASSPRPHGSGRGTYNEQFF. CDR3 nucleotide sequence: TGTGCCAGCTCACCACGACCGCACGGTAGCGGGAGGGGTACCTACAATGAGCAGTTCTTC.

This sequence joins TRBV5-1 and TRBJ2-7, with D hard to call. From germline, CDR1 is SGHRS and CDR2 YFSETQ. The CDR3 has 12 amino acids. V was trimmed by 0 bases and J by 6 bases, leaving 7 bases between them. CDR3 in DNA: TGCGCCAGCAGCTTGGAAGAAGCCGAGCAGTACTTC. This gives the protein CASSLEEAEQYF.

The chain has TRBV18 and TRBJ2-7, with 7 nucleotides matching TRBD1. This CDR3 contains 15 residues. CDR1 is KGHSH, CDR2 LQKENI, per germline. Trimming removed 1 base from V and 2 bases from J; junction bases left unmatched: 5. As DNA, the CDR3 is TGTGCCAGCTCACCACGGGACAGTCGCACCTACGAGCAGTACTTC. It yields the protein CASSPRDSRTYEQYF.